The rows below give T cell receptor beta chains drawn from one sample of a study of blood T cell repertoires in COVID-19. The table came from immunoSEQ multiplex PCR; TCRdb's copy has only in-frame clones and leaves some out. The repertoire holds about 180,000 clones, over 75% seen once, with 6.5% to 8% in the top ten. Sequenced input: peripheral blood. The receptors here all came from an older man with active or convalescent COVID-19. Each CDR3 is given with its conserved first and last residue. The order of the fields is D gene, V gene, CDR3 protein. D genes are given only for firm matches.

>TRBD1|TRBV27
CASSLSGVGRGTYEQYF
>TRBD2|TRBV30
CAFSPGAGGYTQYF
>-|TRBV7-2
CASGSGQGPDTQYF
>TRBD1|TRBV9
CASSGQGGDTQYF
>TRBD1|TRBV19
CASSPGQGGTDTQYF
>-|TRBV6-6
CATAQGGGTEAFF
>-|TRBV9
CASSTGPNRNTGELFF
>-|TRBV27
CASSSRLASQNIQYF
>-|TRBV12-3/TRBV12-4
CASTSEPNTEAFF
>TRBD2|TRBV18
CASSPLQRGGSQETQYF
>TRBD2|TRBV10-3
CAISPGTSGAMNNEQFF
>TRBD2|TRBV11-3
CASSLLTSGRNEQFF
>TRBD1|TRBV19
CASSPYDQGASGYTF
>-|TRBV5-1
CASSADRLVDTQYF
>-|TRBV5-1
CASSPGVNTEAFF
>TRBD1|TRBV5-5
CASSPGTGYNEQFF
>TRBD1|TRBV5-4
CASSSQTGKETQYF
>-|TRBV5-1
CASSLAGRSYNEQFF
>TRBD2|TRBV27
CASSLGTSGMGETQYF
>TRBD1|TRBV5-1
CASSAGQGTFNYGYTF
>-|TRBV18
CASSPSRVRDNEQFF
>-|TRBV7-8
CASRETSLHNEQFF
>TRBD1|TRBV6-1
CASSEWLGQALKNIQYF
>TRBD2|TRBV5-5
CARRWIPSGGASGELFF
>-|TRBV5-6
CASSEKHGSPYGYTF
>TRBD1|TRBV19
CASSIQGGSNQPQHF
>-|TRBV11-2
CASSPNSATNYGYTF
>-|TRBV11-2
CASSLLGISSYEQYF
>-|TRBV3-1/TRBV3-2
CASSQTVNEQFF
>-|TRBV5-1
CASSLQGGNQPQHF
>-|TRBV12-5
CASGLVVGGGRNQPQHF